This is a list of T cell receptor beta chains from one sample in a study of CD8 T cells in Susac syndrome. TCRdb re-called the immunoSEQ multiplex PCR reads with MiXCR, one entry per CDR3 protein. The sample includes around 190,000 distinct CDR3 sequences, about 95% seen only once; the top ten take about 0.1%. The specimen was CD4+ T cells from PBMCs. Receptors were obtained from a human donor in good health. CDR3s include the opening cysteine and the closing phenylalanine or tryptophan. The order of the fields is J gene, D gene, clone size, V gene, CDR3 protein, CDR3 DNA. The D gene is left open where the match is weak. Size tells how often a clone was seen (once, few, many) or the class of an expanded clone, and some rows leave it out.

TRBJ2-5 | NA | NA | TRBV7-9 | CASSLARKESETQYF | TGTGCCAGCAGCTTAGCGCGAAAGGAATCGGAGACCCAGTACTTC
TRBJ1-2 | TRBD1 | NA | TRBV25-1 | CASTGTAGNYGYTF | TGTGCCAGCACAGGGACAGCGGGGAACTATGGCTACACCTTC
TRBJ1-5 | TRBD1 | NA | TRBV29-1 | CSVRQGGYQPQHF | TGCAGCGTTCGACAGGGAGGGTATCAGCCCCAGCATTTT
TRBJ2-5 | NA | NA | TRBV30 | CAWSVKSGFQETQYF | TGTGCCTGGAGTGTAAAGTCCGGATTTCAAGAGACCCAGTACTTC
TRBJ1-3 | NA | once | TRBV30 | CAWRLHSGNTIYF | TGTGCCTGGCGGCTTCACTCTGGAAACACCATATATTTT
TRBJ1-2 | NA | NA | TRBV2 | CASSYLGGDGGYTF | TGTGCCAGCAGCTACCTTGGGGGGGACGGCGGCTACACCTTC
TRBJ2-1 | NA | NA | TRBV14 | CASSQRERGGGLFF | TGTGCCAGCAGCCAACGTGAAAGGGGAGGTGGTCTGTTCTTC
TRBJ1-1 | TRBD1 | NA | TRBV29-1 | CSVQQGATLNTEAFF | TGCAGCGTTCAACAGGGGGCCACCTTGAACACTGAAGCTTTCTTT
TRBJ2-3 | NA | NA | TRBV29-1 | CSVWDWTDTQYF | TGCAGCGTCTGGGACTGGACAGATACGCAGTATTTT
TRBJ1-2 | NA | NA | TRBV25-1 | CASRGEIHGYTF | TGTGCCAGCAGGGGGGAGATCCATGGCTACACCTTC
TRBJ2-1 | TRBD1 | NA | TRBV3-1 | CASSPRGQISDEQFF | TGTGCCAGCAGCCCCAGGGGGCAGATTAGCGATGAGCAGTTCTTC
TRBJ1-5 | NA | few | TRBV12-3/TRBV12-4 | CASSLGGDQPQHF | TGTGCCAGCAGTTTAGGGGGGGATCAGCCCCAGCATTTT
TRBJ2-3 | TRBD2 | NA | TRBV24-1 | CATSDRTSGSTDTQYF | TGTGCCACCAGTGACAGGACTAGCGGAAGCACAGATACGCAGTATTTT
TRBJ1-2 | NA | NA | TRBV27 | CASSVSGNYGYTF | TGTGCCAGCAGTGTGAGTGGGAACTATGGCTACACCTTC
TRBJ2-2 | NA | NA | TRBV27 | CASTKLRTGELFF | TGTGCCAGCACCAAACTACGCACCGGGGAGCTGTTTTTT
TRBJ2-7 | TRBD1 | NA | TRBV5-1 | CASRNRGLDEQYF | TGCGCCAGCAGAAACAGGGGGCTGGACGAGCAGTACTTC